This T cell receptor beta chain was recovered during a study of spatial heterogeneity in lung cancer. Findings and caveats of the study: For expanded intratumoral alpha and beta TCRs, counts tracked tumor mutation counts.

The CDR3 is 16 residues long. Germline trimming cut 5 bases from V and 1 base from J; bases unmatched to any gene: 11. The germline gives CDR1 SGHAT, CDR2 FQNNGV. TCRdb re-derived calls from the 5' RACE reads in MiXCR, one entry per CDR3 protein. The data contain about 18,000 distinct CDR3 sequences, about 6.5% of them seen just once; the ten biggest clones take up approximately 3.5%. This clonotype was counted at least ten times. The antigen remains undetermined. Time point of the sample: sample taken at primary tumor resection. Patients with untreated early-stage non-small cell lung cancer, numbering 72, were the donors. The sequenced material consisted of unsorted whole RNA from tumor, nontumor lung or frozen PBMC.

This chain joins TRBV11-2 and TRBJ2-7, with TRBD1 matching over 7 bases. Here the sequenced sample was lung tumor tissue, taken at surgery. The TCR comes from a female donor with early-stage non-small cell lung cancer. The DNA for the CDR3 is TGTGCCAGCAGCCCTACCCAGCGACAGGGATCCTACGAGCAGTACTTC. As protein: CASSPTQRQGSYEQYF.